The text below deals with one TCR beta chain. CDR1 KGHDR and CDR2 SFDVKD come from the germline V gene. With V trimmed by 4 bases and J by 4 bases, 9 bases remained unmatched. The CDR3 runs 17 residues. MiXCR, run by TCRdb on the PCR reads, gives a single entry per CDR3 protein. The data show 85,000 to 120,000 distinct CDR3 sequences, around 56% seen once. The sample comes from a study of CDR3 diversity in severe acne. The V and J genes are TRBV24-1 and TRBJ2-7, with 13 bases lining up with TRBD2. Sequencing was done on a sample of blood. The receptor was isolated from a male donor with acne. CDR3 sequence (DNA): TGTGCCACCAGTGACTCAACTAGCGGGAGGGGCGTATACGAGCAGTACTTC. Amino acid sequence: CATSDSTSGRGVYEQYF.